One sample yielded the 18 T cell receptor beta chains listed below, sequenced in a study of CD8 T cells in ankylosing spondylitis. TCRdb re-analysed the 5' RACE reads in MiXCR, keeping a single row per CDR3 protein. This table has about 200,000 distinct CDR3 sequences, under 30% appearing once. Sequencing was carried out using blood, either unsorted or a sorted T cell fraction (not recorded which). The receptors here all came from a male donor with ankylosing spondylitis or in good health (not recorded which).

This clonotype was recorded only once. The chain has TRBV29-1 and TRBJ2-7, with D unclear. CDR1 is SQVTM, CDR2 ANQGSEA, per germline. Trimming cost V 4 bases and J 2 bases, with 12 bases left between them. The CDR3 totals 13 residues. The CDR3 sequence: CSVAQFSPYEQYF. CDR3 nucleotide sequence: TGCAGCGTTGCTCAATTTTCCCCCTACGAGCAGTACTTC.

The sample holds many counts of this clonotype. The chain couples TRBV12-3 or TRBV12-4 to TRBJ1-3, with 9 nucleotides matching TRBD1. The CDR3 totals 16 residues. Unmatched junction bases numbered 10, after V lost 5 bases and J lost 5 bases. The DNA for the CDR3 is TGTGCCAGCAGTACCTTCTCGGGACAGGGAAGAAACACCATATATTTT. This codes for CASSTFSGQGRNTIYF.

Only a few counts were recorded for this clonotype. This chain links TRBV20-1 with TRBJ2-3, with TRBD2 matching over 9 bases. The V gene's germline CDR1 is DFQATT and CDR2 SNEGSKA (reference sequence). V lost 4 bases, J lost 2 bases, and 4 bases stayed unmatched. CDR3 length equals 14 residues. CDR3 nucleotides: TGCAGTGCTACGCCTAGCGGGACCACAGATACGCAGTATTTT. As protein: CSATPSGTTDTQYF.

This clonotype was seen ten or more times. The chain has TRBV29-1 and TRBJ1-4; D unclear. This CDR3 has 11 residues. V gave up 3 bases and J gave up 4 bases, with 3 bases separating them. Per germline, CDR1 SQVTM and CDR2 ANQGSEA. The CDR3 DNA reads TGCAGCGTTGATCTTAATGAAAAACTGTTTTTT. This sequence encodes CSVDLNEKLFF.

The chain carries TRBV20-1 and TRBJ2-1; no clear D. Trimming removed 0 bases from V and 10 bases from J, with 19 bases in between. Germline lookup yields CDR1 DFQATT and CDR2 SNEGSKA (reference sequence). The CDR3 is made up of 15 amino acids. CDR3 sequence reads: CSARDRVRKDVEQFF. The CDR3 DNA sequence: TGCAGTGCTAGAGATAGGGTCAGGAAGGACGTAGAGCAGTTCTTC.

This clonotype was detected many times. The genes are TRBV18 and TRBJ2-5; TRBD2 matches 8 bases. The ends lost 0 bases at V and 1 base at J; junction bases unmatched: 7. Germline V gene data show CDR1 as KGHSH and CDR2 as LQKENI. This CDR3 comprises 17 residues. The CDR3 bases are TGTGCCAGCTCACCACCGGGACGGGAGGGCCGCCAAGAGACCCAGTACTTC. Translated: CASSPPGREGRQETQYF.

The sample holds many counts of this clonotype. The chain has TRBV4-1 and TRBJ1-3; the D is unclear. CDR1 and CDR2 from the germline V gene are MGHRA and YSYEKL. V was shortened by 3 bases and J by 0 bases, with 15 bases between the two germline ends. CDR3 length: 17 residues. CDR3 sequence reads: CASSQVEGTYSGNTIYF. The CDR3 nucleotides are TGCGCCAGCAGCCAGGTGGAGGGAACCTACTCTGGAAACACCATATATTTT.

As DNA, the CDR3 is TGCAGCGTTCAAGGACAAGCGGTGGGTCAGTACAATGAGCAGTTCTTC. It encodes CSVQGQAVGQYNEQFF. The rearrangement joins TRBV29-1 to TRBJ2-1; D tentatively reads TRBD1 or TRBD2 (5 bases each). Germline CDR1 reads SQVTM; CDR2 reads ANQGSEA. The CDR3 has 16 amino acids. V lost 5 bases, J lost 4 bases, and 21 bases lay in between.

This clonotype was found many times. This rearrangement joins TRBV20-1 to TRBJ2-3, with unresolved D. CDR1 is DFQATT and CDR2 is SNEGSKA in the germline V gene (reference sequence). Trimming cost V 6 bases and J 7 bases, with 17 bases left between them. The length of the CDR3 is 13 residues. In nucleotides, the CDR3 is TGCAGTGCCGACATACGCTCGGCGAATACGCAGTATTTT. Translation: CSADIRSANTQYF.

This clonotype was recorded a few times. Written as DNA, the CDR3 is TGTGCCAGCAGGGCGGGGAGAGAAGCCTACGAGCAGTACTTC. Residues: CASRAGREAYEQYF. The chain has TRBV12-3 or TRBV12-4 and TRBJ2-7; D possibly corresponds to TRBD2 (6 bases). Deletions cut 6 bases from V and 2 bases from J, with 14 bases between. CDR3 length: 14 amino acids.

A word on this clonotype: A read error may explain this, as a much larger clone is one base away. The chain carries TRBV5-1 and TRBJ1-3, with TRBD1 as a possible D gene (6 bases). This CDR3 has 15 amino acids. CDR1 and CDR2 (germline): SGHRS, YFSETQ. Here the CDR3 DNA reads TGCGCCTGCAGCTCGACAGGTTCCTCTGGAAACACCATATATTTT. It encodes CACSSTGSSGNTIYF.

This clonotype was seen many times. The gene calls are TRBV29-1 and TRBJ2-3, with TRBD2 identical over 13 bases. Germline lookup yields CDR1 SQVTM and CDR2 ANQGSEA. Losses at the gene ends were 6 bases for V and 1 base for J; bases not matched to a gene: 4. The CDR3 consists of 15 residues. The CDR3 coding sequence is TGCAGCGTGTTTGGGACTAGCGGGGGCACAGATACGCAGTATTTT. Its translation is CSVFGTSGGTDTQYF.

The sample holds many counts of this clonotype. The rearrangement links TRBV7-3 to TRBJ1-2; 10 bases map to TRBD1. The CDR3 length is 15 residues. Germline CDR1 is SGHTA and CDR2 is FQGTGA. Losses at the gene ends were 4 bases for V and 3 bases for J; bases not matched to a gene: 5. The CDR3 nucleotides read TGTGCCAGCAGCTGGGGACAGGGGATGGACTATGGCTACACCTTC. This encodes CASSWGQGMDYGYTF.

Ten or more counts support this clonotype. The chain employs TRBV5-1 and TRBJ2-1; 9 bases align to TRBD2. V was pared by 0 bases and J by 4 bases, with 2 bases of the junction left unmatched. This CDR3 is built from 15 residues. Germline loops: CDR1 SGHRS, CDR2 YFSETQ. CDR3 nucleotides: TGCGCCAGCAGCTTGGATAGCGGGAGTTACAATGAGCAGTTCTTC. Protein sequence: CASSLDSGSYNEQFF.

The CDR3 region is CASSYSAGERPPLHF. The CDR3 nucleotides are TGTGCCAGCAGTTACAGCGCAGGGGAGAGGCCACCCCTCCACTTT. The chain employs TRBV6-5 and TRBJ1-6, with D possibly TRBD1 on 6 matching bases. This CDR3 region has 15 residues. Looked up from germline, CDR1 is MNHEY and CDR2 is SVGAGI. V dropped 2 bases and J dropped 11 bases, with 16 bases sitting between them.

The table lists this clonotype with a few counts. V and J are TRBV20-1 and TRBJ1-3; D is ambiguous. CDR1 is DFQATT, CDR2 SNEGSKA, per germline (reference sequence). The V gene lost 3 bases and the J gene lost 4 bases, with 4 bases spanning the gap. The CDR3 runs 11 residues. For the CDR3, the DNA is TGCAGTGCTAGTACGGGAAACACCATATATTTT. Translated, it gives CSASTGNTIYF.

This clonotype has a handful of counts. V gene TRBV29-1 combines with J gene TRBJ2-1; 12 nucleotides agree with TRBD2. The trim removed 4 bases at V and 9 bases at J, leaving 7 bases unmatched. The CDR3 spans 14 residues. Germline CDR1 SQVTM, CDR2 ANQGSEA. The CDR3 sequence: CSVALSSGRGEQFF. Written as DNA, the CDR3 is TGCAGCGTTGCCCTTTCTAGCGGGAGGGGTGAGCAGTTCTTC.

The chain joins TRBV29-1 to TRBJ2-1, with 9 nucleotides matching TRBD1. Germline trimming cut 1 base from V and 6 bases from J; bases unmatched to any gene: 7. Germline V gives CDR1 SQVTM, CDR2 ANQGSEA. This CDR3 region has 15 residues. The CDR3, as DNA: TGCAGCGTTGAAGTTCCGGGACAGGGAATCAATGAGCAGTTCTTC. The encoded protein is CSVEVPGQGINEQFF.